The present T cell receptor (beta chain) was sequenced within a study of blood T cell repertoires in COVID-19. Looking at the study overall: Researchers got acute and convalescent COVID-19 samples from the United States, Italy and Spain.

The J segment lost 5 bases and the V segment lost 1 base, leaving 6 bases of the junction unmatched. Germline CDR1 SGHAT, CDR2 FQNNGV. The length of the CDR3 is 16 residues. Assay used: immunoSEQ multiplex PCR; TCRdb lists only in-frame clones, some missing. The sample lists about 79,000 clones, around 89% occurring once. This clonotype originated in a man between 65 and 85 years old with active or convalescent COVID-19. The sample comprised peripheral blood. The rearrangement links TRBV11-2 to TRBJ2-2, with 8 nucleotides matching TRBD2. The CDR3 bases are TGTGCCAGCAGCTTAGGCGGAGCGGGAGTAACCGGGGAGCTGTTTTTT. Its translation is CASSLGGAGVTGELFF.